This TCR beta chain was documented in a study of PD-1 blockade in classical Hodgkin lymphoma. General study findings and limits: Exclusion covered patients beginning nivolumab under 1 year post-ASCT. Before treatment, TCR diversity in newly diagnosed patients was reportedly lower than in healthy donors.

From germline, CDR1 is SGHRS and CDR2 YFSETQ. The CDR3 runs 17 residues. Trimming cost V 0 bases and J 0 bases; bases outside gene matches: 3. The method was immunoSEQ multiplex PCR; TCRdb's version includes in-frame clones alone and lacks a portion of them. The sample yields over 80,000 clones, more than 70% seen once. On this clone itself: Antigen specificity is unknown.

Time point noted: cycle 4 day 1 (C4D1), after five to seven weeks of nivolumab. Every patient relapsed after autologous stem cell transplantation, and brentuximab vedotin exposure varied. The chain combines TRBV5-1 with TRBJ2-3; 11 bases fit TRBD2. The sequence derives from a human donor with classical Hodgkin lymphoma. The specimen was peripheral blood mononuclear cells (PBMCs), collected before the fourth cycle of nivolumab. CDR3 sequence (DNA): TGCGCCAGCAGCTTGGGACTAGCGGGGCCAAGCACAGATACGCAGTATTTT. Protein product: CASSLGLAGPSTDTQYF.